This TCR beta chain stems from a study of blood T cell repertoires in COVID-19. Whole-study context: The origin of the acute and convalescent COVID-19 samples was the United States, Italy and Spain.

The authors' processing: Estimates of nucleated cell counts were drawn from the amplification of reference gene primers. Method: immunoSEQ multiplex PCR; TCRdb's copy keeps in-frame clones and lacks some. The D gene and trimming were derived from the DNA, and the V and J assignments and clone size from that table. Here the sample spans about 180,000 clones, over 75% being singletons. The germline V gene encodes CDR1 SGHRS and CDR2 YFSETQ. Deletions cut 3 bases from V and 8 bases from J, with 12 bases between. The CDR3 spans 14 residues. Seattle patients were enrolled during active infection and followed longitudinally.

The chain uses TRBV5-1 and TRBJ1-6; no definite D call. The receptor's source is a person between 65 and 79 years old with COVID-19, enrolled during active disease. The sample taken for sequencing was peripheral blood. CDR3: CASSSVPRYSPLHF. In DNA form, the CDR3 reads TGCGCCAGCAGCTCCGTACCCAGGTATTCACCCCTCCACTTT.